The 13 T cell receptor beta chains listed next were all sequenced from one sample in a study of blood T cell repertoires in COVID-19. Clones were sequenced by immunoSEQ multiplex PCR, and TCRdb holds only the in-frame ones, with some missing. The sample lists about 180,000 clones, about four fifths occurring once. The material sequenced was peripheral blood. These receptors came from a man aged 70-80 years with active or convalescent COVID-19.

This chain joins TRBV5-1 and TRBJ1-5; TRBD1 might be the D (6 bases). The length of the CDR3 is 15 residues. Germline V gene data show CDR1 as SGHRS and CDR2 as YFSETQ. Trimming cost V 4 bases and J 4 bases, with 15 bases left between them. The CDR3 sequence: CASSLSWGQNQPQHF. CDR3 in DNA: TGCGCCAGCAGCCTATCTTGGGGGCAAAATCAGCCCCAGCATTTT.

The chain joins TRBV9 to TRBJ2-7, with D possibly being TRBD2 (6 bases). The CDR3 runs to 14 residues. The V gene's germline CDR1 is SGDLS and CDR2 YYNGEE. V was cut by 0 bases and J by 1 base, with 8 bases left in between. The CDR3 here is CASSVDAGSYEQYF. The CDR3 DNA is TGTGCCAGCAGCGTAGACGCGGGATCCTACGAGCAGTACTTC.

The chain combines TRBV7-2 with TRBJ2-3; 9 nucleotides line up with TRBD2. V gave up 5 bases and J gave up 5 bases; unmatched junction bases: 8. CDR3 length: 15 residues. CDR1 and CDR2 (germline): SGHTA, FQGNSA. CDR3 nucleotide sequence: TGTGCCAGCAGCGTGGGACTAGCAGAGAGAGATACGCAGTATTTT. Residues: CASSVGLAERDTQYF.

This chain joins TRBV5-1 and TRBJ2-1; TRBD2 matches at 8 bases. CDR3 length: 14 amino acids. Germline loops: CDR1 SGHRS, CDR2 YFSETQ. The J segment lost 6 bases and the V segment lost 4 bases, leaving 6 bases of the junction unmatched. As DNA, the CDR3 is TGCGCCAGCAGCGTCTTCACTAGCGGCAATGAGCAGTTCTTC. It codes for CASSVFTSGNEQFF.

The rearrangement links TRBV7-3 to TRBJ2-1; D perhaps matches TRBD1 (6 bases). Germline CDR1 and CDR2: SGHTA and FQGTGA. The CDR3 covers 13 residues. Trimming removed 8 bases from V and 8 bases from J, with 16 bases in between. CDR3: CASGLTGLDEQFF. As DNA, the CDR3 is TGTGCCAGCGGCCTGACAGGATTGGATGAGCAGTTCTTC.

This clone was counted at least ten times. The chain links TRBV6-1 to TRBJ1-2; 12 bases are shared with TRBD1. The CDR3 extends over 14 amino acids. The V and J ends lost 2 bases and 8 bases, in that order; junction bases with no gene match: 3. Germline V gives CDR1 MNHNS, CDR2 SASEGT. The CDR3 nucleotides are TGTGCCAGCAGTGAAATAGGGACAGGGGGCGGCTACACCTTC. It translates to CASSEIGTGGGYTF.

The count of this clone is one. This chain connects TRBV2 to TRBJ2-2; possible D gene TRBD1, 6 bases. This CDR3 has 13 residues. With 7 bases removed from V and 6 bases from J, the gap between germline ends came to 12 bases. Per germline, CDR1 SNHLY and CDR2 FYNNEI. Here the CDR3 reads CASKGTKSGELFF. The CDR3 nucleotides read TGTGCCAGCAAAGGGACAAAATCCGGGGAGCTGTTTTTT.

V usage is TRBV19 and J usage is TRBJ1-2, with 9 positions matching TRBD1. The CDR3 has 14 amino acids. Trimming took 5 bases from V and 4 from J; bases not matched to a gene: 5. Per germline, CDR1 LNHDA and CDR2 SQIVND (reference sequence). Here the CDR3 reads CASSEQGASYGYTF. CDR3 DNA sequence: TGTGCCAGTAGTGAACAGGGGGCGAGCTATGGCTACACCTTC. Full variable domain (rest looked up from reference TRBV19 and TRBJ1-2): DGGITQSPKYLFRKEGQNVTLSCEQNLNHDAMYWYRQDPGQGLRLIYYSQIVNDFQKGDIAEGYSVSREKKESFPLTVTSAQKNPTAFYLCASSEQGASYGYTFGSGTRLTVV.

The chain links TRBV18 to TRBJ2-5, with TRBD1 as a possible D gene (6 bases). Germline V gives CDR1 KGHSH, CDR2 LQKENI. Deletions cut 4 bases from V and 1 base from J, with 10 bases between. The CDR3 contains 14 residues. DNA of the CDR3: TGTGCCAGCTCACTAGGGACACCCCAAGAGACCCAGTACTTC. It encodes CASSLGTPQETQYF.

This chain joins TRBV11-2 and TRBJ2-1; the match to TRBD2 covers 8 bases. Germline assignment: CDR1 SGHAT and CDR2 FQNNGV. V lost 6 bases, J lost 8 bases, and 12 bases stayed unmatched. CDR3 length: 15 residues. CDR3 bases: TGTGCCAGCAGACCCTTCCCGGGAGGGCAACATGAGCAGTTCTTC. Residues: CASRPFPGGQHEQFF.

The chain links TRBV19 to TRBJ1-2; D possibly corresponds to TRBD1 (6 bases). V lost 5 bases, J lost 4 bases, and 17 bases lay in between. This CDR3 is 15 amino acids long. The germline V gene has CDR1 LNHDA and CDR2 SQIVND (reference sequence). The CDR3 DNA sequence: TGTGCCAGTAGTTTCCCAGGGGCGGTGCCCTATGGCTACACCTTC. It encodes CASSFPGAVPYGYTF.

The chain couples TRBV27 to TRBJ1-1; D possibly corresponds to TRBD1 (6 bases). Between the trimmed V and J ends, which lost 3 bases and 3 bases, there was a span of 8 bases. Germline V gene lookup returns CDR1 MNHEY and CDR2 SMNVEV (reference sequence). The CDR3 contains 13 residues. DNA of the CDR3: TGTGCCAGCAGTTTGAACAGGGACACTGAAGCTTTCTTT. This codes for CASSLNRDTEAFF.

The CDR3 spells CASSLVDNSYNEQFF. CDR3 sequence (DNA): TGTGCCAGCAGCTTAGTGGACAACTCCTACAATGAGCAGTTCTTC. The chain couples TRBV7-9 to TRBJ2-1; a weak D match, TRBD1 (5 bases). Germline lookup yields CDR1 SEHNR and CDR2 FQNEAQ (reference sequence). CDR3 length equals 15 residues. Trimming left V 1 base short and J 0 bases short, with 7 bases between.